This is a list of T cell receptor beta chains from one sample in a study of identical twins. TCRdb fed the 5' RACE reads into MiXCR, producing one record per CDR3 protein. The data hold some 300,000 distinct CDR3 sequences, with approximately 13% observed a single time. The same data also contributed to another study, on yellow fever vaccine responses in identical twins.

The sequenced sample consisted of CD8+ T cells sorted from blood. These receptors all stem from a woman aged 18-29 years in good health. The CDR3 runs from the conserved cysteine through the conserved F or W. The order of the fields is clone size, V gene, D gene, J gene, CDR3 protein, CDR3 DNA. A D gene is named only where the DNA matches it firmly. The listing skips clone size in some rows; elsewhere it reads once, few, many or a size class.

NA,TRBV16,NA,TRBJ1-3,CASSQPRTSEGNTIYF,TGTGCCAGCAGCCAACCAAGGACATCGGAGGGAAACACCATATATTTT
NA,TRBV28,NA,TRBJ1-4,CASSFYKSYSATNEKLFF,TGTGCCAGCAGTTTTTACAAAAGTTACAGTGCAACTAATGAAAAACTGTTTTTT
NA,TRBV4-1,TRBD2,TRBJ2-7,CASSRQWPSGTYEQYF,TGCGCCAGCAGCCGTCAATGGCCTAGCGGCACCTACGAGCAGTACTTC
NA,TRBV7-9,TRBD2,TRBJ2-1,CASSSSGGPFF,TGTGCCAGCAGCAGTAGCGGGGGGCCGTTCTTC
NA,TRBV3-1,TRBD2,TRBJ2-3,CASSQDPAQLAASTDTQYF,TGTGCCAGCAGCCAAGATCCCGCGCAGCTAGCGGCTAGCACAGATACGCAGTATTTT
few,TRBV20-1,TRBD2,TRBJ2-7,CSADYGTSGYEQYF,TGCAGTGCCGATTACGGGACTAGCGGTTACGAGCAGTACTTC
few,TRBV6-5,TRBD1,TRBJ2-7,CASSYGQDSYEQYF,TGTGCCAGCAGTTACGGACAGGACTCCTACGAGCAGTACTTC
NA,TRBV20-1,NA,TRBJ2-3,CSARDGIAESTDTQYF,TGCAGTGCTAGAGATGGGATAGCAGAAAGCACAGATACGCAGTATTTT
NA,TRBV20-1,NA,TRBJ1-6,CSARVGEGSPLHF,TGCAGTGCTAGAGTGGGGGAGGGTTCACCCCTCCACTTT
NA,TRBV7-9,NA,TRBJ2-5,CASKGASQETQYF,TGTGCCAGCAAAGGAGCCTCCCAAGAGACCCAGTACTTC
NA,TRBV28,TRBD2,TRBJ2-2,CASSSGREPGLRELFF,TGTGCCAGCAGTTCGGGGCGGGAGCCCGGATTAAGGGAGCTGTTTTTT
NA,TRBV11-2,NA,TRBJ1-1,CASSLLGVGVNTEAFF,TGTGCCAGCAGCTTATTGGGGGTAGGTGTGAACACTGAAGCTTTCTTT
few,TRBV4-2,TRBD2,TRBJ2-5,CASSQALAGGPETQYF,TGTGCCAGCAGCCAAGCTCTAGCGGGGGGTCCAGAGACCCAGTACTTC
NA,TRBV2,NA,TRBJ2-4,CASSDDSYTPAKNIQYF,TGTGCCAGCAGTGATGACAGCTATACGCCCGCCAAAAACATTCAGTACTTC
many,TRBV2,NA,TRBJ2-1,CASSEGSGKQFF,TGTGCCAGCAGTGAAGGTTCTGGGAAGCAGTTCTTC
NA,TRBV20-1,NA,TRBJ2-2,CSASYPSGAGELFF,TGCAGTGCTAGTTATCCCTCCGGTGCCGGGGAGCTGTTTTTT
many,TRBV20-1,TRBD2,TRBJ2-3,CSARDGGLAGSADTQYF,TGCAGTGCTAGAGATGGGGGACTAGCGGGATCAGCAGATACGCAGTATTTT
few,TRBV4-1,TRBD1,TRBJ2-2,CASSQDHPIIRGGLDTGELFF,TGCGCCAGCAGCCAAGACCACCCTATAATTAGAGGGGGCTTAGACACCGGGGAGCTGTTTTTT
NA,TRBV6-5,NA,TRBJ1-1,CASSYRVGGPNTEAFF,TGTGCCAGCAGTTACCGGGTTGGGGGCCCCAACACTGAAGCTTTCTTT
NA,TRBV10-3,TRBD2,TRBJ2-1,CAISESRLAGSYNEQFF,TGTGCCATCAGTGAGTCCCGGCTAGCGGGAAGTTACAATGAGCAGTTCTTC
few,TRBV29-1,TRBD1,TRBJ2-5,CSVEGQGWVQETQYF,TGCAGCGTTGAAGGACAGGGATGGGTCCAAGAGACCCAGTACTTC
few,TRBV5-6,NA,TRBJ2-3,CASLLASRGWDAQYF,TGTGCCAGTTTGCTAGCTTCCCGCGGATGGGATGCGCAGTATTTT
NA,TRBV20-1,TRBD2,TRBJ2-3,CCARDGGTSGRPDTQYF,TGCTGTGCTAGAGATGGGGGGACTAGCGGGAGACCAGATACGCAGTATTTT
few,TRBV28,NA,TRBJ2-7,CASSLVTGIEQYF,TGTGCCAGCAGTTTAGTCACAGGGATCGAGCAGTACTTC
many,TRBV12-3/TRBV12-4,NA,TRBJ2-1,CASSFGGTYNEQFF,TGTGCCAGCAGTTTTGGGGGCACCTACAATGAGCAGTTCTTC
few,TRBV7-8,TRBD1,TRBJ2-7,CASSMGQPLSSYEQYF,TGTGCCAGCAGCATGGGACAGCCCCTGAGCTCCTACGAGCAGTACTTC
NA,TRBV7-9,NA,TRBJ2-3,CASRHPYTDTQYF,TGTGCCAGCCGCCACCCGTACACAGATACGCAGTATTTT
few,TRBV19,NA,TRBJ1-4,CASTTPPEKLFF,TGTGCCAGTACCACCCCCCCCGAAAAACTGTTTTTT